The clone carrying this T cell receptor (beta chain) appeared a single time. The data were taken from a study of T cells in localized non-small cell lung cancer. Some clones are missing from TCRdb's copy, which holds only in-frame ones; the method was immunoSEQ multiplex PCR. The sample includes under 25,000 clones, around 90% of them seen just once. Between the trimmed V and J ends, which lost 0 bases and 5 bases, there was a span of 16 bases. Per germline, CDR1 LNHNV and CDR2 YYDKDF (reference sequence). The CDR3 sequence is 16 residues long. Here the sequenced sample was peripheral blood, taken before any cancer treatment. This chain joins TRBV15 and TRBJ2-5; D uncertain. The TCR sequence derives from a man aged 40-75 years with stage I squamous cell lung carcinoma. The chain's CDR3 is CATSRDFSFQRETQYF. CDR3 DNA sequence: TGTGCCACCAGCAGAGATTTTAGTTTCCAGAGGGAGACCCAGTACTTC.